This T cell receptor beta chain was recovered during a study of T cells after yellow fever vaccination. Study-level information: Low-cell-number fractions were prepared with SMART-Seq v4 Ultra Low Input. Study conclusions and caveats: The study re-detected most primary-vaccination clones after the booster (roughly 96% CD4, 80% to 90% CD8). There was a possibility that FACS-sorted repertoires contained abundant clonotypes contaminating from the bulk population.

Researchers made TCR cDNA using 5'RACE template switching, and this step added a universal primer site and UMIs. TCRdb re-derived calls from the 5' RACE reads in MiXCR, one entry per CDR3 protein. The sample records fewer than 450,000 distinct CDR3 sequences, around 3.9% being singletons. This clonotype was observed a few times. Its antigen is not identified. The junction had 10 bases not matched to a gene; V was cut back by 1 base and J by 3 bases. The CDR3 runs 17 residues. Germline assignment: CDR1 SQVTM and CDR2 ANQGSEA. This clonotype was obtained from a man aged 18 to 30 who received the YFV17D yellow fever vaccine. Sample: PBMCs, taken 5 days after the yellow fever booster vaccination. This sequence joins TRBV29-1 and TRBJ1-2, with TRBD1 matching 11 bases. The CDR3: CSVEVGWDRGSDYGYTF. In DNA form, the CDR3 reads TGCAGCGTTGAAGTCGGGTGGGACAGGGGGTCGGACTATGGCTACACCTTC.